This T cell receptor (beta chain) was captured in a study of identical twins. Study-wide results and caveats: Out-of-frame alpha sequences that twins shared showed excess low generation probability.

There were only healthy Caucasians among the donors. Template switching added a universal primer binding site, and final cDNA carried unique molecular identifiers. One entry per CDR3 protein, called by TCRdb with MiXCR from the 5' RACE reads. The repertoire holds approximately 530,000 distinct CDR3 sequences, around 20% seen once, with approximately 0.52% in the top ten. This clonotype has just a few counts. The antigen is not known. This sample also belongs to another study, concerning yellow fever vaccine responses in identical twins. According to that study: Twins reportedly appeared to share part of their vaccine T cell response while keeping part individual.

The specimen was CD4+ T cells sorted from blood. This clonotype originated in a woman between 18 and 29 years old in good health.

CDR3 in DNA: TGTGCCAGCAGCCCCGTGTGGGTGGGCTATAATTCACCCCTCCACTTT. Its translation: CASSPVWVGYNSPLHF. This chain uses TRBV11-3 with TRBJ1-6; D is unclear. Germline CDR1 SGHNT, CDR2 YENEEA. V dropped 5 bases and J dropped 3 bases, with 14 bases sitting between them. There are 16 residues in the CDR3.